A selection of T cell receptor beta chains follows, all from one sample in a study of radiotherapy plus CTLA-4 blockade in lung cancer. The repertoire was sequenced with immunoSEQ multiplex PCR; TCRdb's copy has only in-frame clones and lacks some. The sample includes over 35,000 clones, 75% to 80% of them seen just once. Here the sequenced sample was peripheral blood, taken from a patient treated with radiotherapy plus ipilimumab. All receptors come from a human donor with non-small cell lung cancer whose response to radiotherapy plus ipilimumab could not be evaluated. CDR3s include the opening cysteine and the closing phenylalanine or tryptophan. A D gene is named only where the DNA matches it firmly. Expanded clones get a size class; other rows say once, few or many, or leave the size out.

DNA: TGCAGCACTAGACAGGGGACTGACGGGGAGCTGTTTTTT
CDR3: CSTRQGTDGELFF
J: TRBJ2-2
D: TRBD1
V: TRBV29-1
size: -

DNA: TGCGCCAGCACCCCTAGCGGGGGGGGAGATACGCAGTATTTT
CDR3: CASTPSGGGDTQYF
J: TRBJ2-3
D: TRBD2
V: TRBV5-1
size: -

DNA: TGTGCCAGCAGCTTCCGGGACAGGGGGCGCGAGCAGTACTTC
CDR3: CASSFRDRGREQYF
J: TRBJ2-7
D: TRBD1
V: TRBV7-2
size: -

DNA: TGTGCCAGCAGCTTAGGACAGTTCACTGAAGCTTTCTTT
CDR3: CASSLGQFTEAFF
J: TRBJ1-1
D: -
V: TRBV7-2
size: -

DNA: TGCAGCGTAGTAACCTACAGGAAACCGAGGGAGCAGTACTTC
CDR3: CSVVTYRKPREQYF
J: TRBJ2-7
D: -
V: TRBV29-1
size: -

DNA: TGCGCCAGCAGCGTGGGACTGTACTCTGGAAACACCATATATTTT
CDR3: CASSVGLYSGNTIYF
J: TRBJ1-3
D: -
V: TRBV5-1
size: -

DNA: TGTGCCAGCAGCCCCCGGACAGGCCTGTACGAGCAGTACTTC
CDR3: CASSPRTGLYEQYF
J: TRBJ2-7
D: TRBD1
V: TRBV5-4
size: few

DNA: TGCGCCAGCAGCTCCAGGGGTAACTATGGCTACACCTTC
CDR3: CASSSRGNYGYTF
J: TRBJ1-2
D: -
V: TRBV5-1
size: -

DNA: TGTGCCAGCAGCTTAACTGGGGCGGGGAGCTCCTACGAGCAGTACTTC
CDR3: CASSLTGAGSSYEQYF
J: TRBJ2-7
D: -
V: TRBV7-9
size: -

DNA: TGCGCCAGCAGTCACCGACAAGTCCAAGAGACCCAGTACTTC
CDR3: CASSHRQVQETQYF
J: TRBJ2-5
D: -
V: TRBV23-1
size: -

DNA: TGTGCCACCAGCCCCGGCCCCTGGGACAGGGGGGTCTACGAGCAGTACTTC
CDR3: CATSPGPWDRGVYEQYF
J: TRBJ2-7
D: TRBD1
V: TRBV15
size: -

DNA: TGCGCCAGCAGCCCGGTAGCGACCACAGATACGCAGTATTTT
CDR3: CASSPVATTDTQYF
J: TRBJ2-3
D: -
V: TRBV5-1
size: -

DNA: TGTGCCACCAAACGGGGACAGCCCCAGCATTTT
CDR3: CATKRGQPQHF
J: TRBJ1-5
D: -
V: TRBV28
size: -

DNA: TGCGCCAGCAGCTGGGCCGGGACAGGGACCTACGAGCAGTACTTC
CDR3: CASSWAGTGTYEQYF
J: TRBJ2-7
D: TRBD1
V: TRBV5-1
size: -

DNA: TGTGCCACCAGCAGAGATAGTACAGGGAACATTCAGTACTTC
CDR3: CATSRDSTGNIQYF
J: TRBJ2-4
D: -
V: TRBV15
size: -

DNA: TGTGCCAGCAGTCCCTCCGACAGCCAAGAGACCCAGTACTTC
CDR3: CASSPSDSQETQYF
J: TRBJ2-5
D: -
V: TRBV28
size: few

DNA: TGTGCCAGCAGCGCCACAGGGGGCGGGAACACTGAAGCTTTCTTT
CDR3: CASSATGGGNTEAFF
J: TRBJ1-1
D: TRBD1
V: TRBV9
size: -